The clone carrying this TCR beta chain was detected ten times or more. Its antigen is unknown. Trimming pared 2 bases from V and 2 bases from J, leaving 8 bases between. The CDR3 length is 13 residues. From germline, CDR1 is SGHTS and CDR2 YDEGEE. The data belong to a study of shared clonotypes between healthy human individuals. Findings of the study overall: Collection of samples was limited to blood; tissue repertoires likely differ.

A deep-level run was used for the assay. Sequencing used immunoSEQ multiplex PCR; TCRdb keeps in-frame clones, though not all of them. The sample has nearly 500,000 clones; over 65% are singletons. HIV-negative, healthy adults without recent acute infections or vaccinations were the donors. The donors, all of them Caucasian adults, lived in Nashville, Tennessee. V and J are TRBV5-8 and TRBJ2-7; no definite D call. The receptor was isolated from a woman between 40 and 50 years old in good health. Some clones in this sample may be carry-over from other donors' samples. The sequenced material came from PBMCs. CDR3 DNA: TGTGCCAGCAGCTTCGGGCGGACCTACGAGCAGTACTTC. Translating gives CASSFGRTYEQYF.